The sequence of this TCR beta chain was determined in a study of blood T cell repertoires in COVID-19. V lost 3 bases to trimming and J lost 5 bases; unmatched junction nucleotides: 14. Germline values: CDR1 SGDLS, CDR2 YYNGEE. This CDR3 has 18 amino acids. TCRdb's table, derived via immunoSEQ multiplex PCR, lists solely in-frame clones and lacks some. The sample has some 130,000 clones; 55% to 75% are singletons. The receptor was isolated from a woman in her 70s with acute or convalescent COVID-19. The sequenced material came from peripheral blood. This chain links TRBV9 with TRBJ2-5; 12 bases are shared with TRBD2. The chain's CDR3 is CASSGGASGRAGVETQYF. The CDR3, as DNA: TGTGCCAGCAGCGGAGGGGCTAGCGGGAGGGCCGGGGTTGAGACCCAGTACTTC.